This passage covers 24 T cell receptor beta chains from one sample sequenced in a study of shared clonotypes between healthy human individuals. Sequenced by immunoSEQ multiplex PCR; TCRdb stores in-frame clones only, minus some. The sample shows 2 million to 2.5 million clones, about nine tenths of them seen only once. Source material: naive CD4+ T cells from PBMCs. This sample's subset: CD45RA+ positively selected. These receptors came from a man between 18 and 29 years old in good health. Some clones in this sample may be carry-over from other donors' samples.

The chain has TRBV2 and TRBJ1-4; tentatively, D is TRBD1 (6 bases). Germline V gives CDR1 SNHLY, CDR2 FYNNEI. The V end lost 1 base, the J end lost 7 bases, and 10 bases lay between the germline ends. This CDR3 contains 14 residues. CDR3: CASSEVGGGEKLFF. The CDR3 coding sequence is TGTGCCAGCAGTGAAGTGGGGGGCGGTGAAAAACTGTTTTTT.

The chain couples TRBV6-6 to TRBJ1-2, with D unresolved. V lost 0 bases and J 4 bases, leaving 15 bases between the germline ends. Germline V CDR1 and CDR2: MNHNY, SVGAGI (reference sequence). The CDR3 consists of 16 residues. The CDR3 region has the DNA TGTGCCAGCAGTTACTCGAACACCTTGTGGGGCTATGGCTACACCTTC. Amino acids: CASSYSNTLWGYGYTF.

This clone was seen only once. CDR3 sequence (DNA): TGTGCCAGCAGCTTAACAGGACCCCCCACAGATACGCAGTATTTT. It translates to CASSLTGPPTDTQYF. This chain uses TRBV7-3 with TRBJ2-3; D is ambiguous. Germline CDR1 and CDR2: SGHTA and FQGTGA. V was cut by 0 bases and J by 2 bases, with 9 bases left in between. The CDR3 totals 15 residues.

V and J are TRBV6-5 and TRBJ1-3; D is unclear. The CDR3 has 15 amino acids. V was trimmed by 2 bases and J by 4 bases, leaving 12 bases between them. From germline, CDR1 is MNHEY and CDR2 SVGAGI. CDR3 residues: CASSYLTTDGNTIYF. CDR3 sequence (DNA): TGTGCCAGCAGTTACCTGACGACGGACGGAAACACCATATATTTT.

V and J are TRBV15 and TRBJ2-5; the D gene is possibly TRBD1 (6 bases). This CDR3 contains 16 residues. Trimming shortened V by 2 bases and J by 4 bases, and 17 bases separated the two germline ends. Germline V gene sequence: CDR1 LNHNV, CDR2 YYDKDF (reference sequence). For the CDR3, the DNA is TGTGCCACCAGCAGAAAGGGACCCGTAGGGGGAGAGACCCAGTACTTC. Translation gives CATSRKGPVGGETQYF.

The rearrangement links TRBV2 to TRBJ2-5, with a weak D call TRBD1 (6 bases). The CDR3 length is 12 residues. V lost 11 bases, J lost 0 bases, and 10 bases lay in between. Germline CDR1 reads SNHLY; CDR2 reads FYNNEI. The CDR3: CAGRDNQETQYF. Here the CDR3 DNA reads TGTGCCGGCCGGGACAACCAAGAGACCCAGTACTTC.

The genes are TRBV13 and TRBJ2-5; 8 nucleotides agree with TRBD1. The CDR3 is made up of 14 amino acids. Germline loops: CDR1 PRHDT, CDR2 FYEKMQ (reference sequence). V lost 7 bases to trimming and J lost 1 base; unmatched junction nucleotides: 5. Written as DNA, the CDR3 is TGTGCCAGCAACCTCGGACAGGGCCAAGAGACCCAGTACTTC. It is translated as CASNLGQGQETQYF.

For the CDR3, the DNA is TGTGCCAGCTGCAAGTTCGGGACAGGGATTCATCAGCCCCAGCATTTT. As protein: CASCKFGTGIHQPQHF. This chain connects TRBV28 to TRBJ1-5, with TRBD1 matching 9 bases. The germline V gene encodes CDR1 MDHEN and CDR2 SYDVKM. The CDR3 is 16 amino acids. Trimming took 8 bases from V and 5 from J; bases not matched to a gene: 13.

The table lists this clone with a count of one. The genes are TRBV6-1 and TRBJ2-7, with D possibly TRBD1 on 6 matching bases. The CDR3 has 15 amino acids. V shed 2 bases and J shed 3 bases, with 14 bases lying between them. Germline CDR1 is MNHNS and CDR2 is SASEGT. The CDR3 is CASSEMWGHLYEQYF. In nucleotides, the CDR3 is TGTGCCAGCAGTGAAATGTGGGGACACCTCTACGAGCAGTACTTC.

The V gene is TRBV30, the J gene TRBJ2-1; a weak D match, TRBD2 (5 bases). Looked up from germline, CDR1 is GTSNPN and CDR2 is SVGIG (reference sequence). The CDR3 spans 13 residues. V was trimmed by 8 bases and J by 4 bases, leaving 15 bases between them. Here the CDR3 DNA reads TGTGCCCGGACTTCTGGGGTTTACAATGAGCAGTTCTTC. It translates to CARTSGVYNEQFF. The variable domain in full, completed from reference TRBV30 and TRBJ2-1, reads SQTIHQWPATLVQPVGSPLSLECTVEGTSNPNLYWYRQAAGRGLQLLFYSVGIGQISSEVPQNLSASRPQDRQFILSSKKLLLSDSGFYLCARTSGVYNEQFFGPGTRLTVL.

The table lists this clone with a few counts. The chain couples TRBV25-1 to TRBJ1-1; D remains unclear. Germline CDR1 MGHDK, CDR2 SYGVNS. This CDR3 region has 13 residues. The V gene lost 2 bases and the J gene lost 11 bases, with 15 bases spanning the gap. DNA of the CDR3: TGTGCCAGCAGTGAAAGGGCGGCTCAAGGGGCTTTCTTT. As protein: CASSERAAQGAFF.

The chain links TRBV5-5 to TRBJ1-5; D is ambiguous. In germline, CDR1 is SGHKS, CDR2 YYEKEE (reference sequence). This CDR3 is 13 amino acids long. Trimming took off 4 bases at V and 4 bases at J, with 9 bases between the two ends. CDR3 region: CASSPGRNQPQHF. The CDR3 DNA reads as TGTGCCAGCAGCCCCGGGCGGAATCAGCCCCAGCATTTT.

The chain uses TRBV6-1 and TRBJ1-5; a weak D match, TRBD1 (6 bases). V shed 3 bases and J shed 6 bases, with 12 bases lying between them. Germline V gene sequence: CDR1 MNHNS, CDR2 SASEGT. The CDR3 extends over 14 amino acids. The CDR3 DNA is TGTGCCAGCAGTGATACAGGGTTGGGTCAGCCCCAGCATTTT. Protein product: CASSDTGLGQPQHF.

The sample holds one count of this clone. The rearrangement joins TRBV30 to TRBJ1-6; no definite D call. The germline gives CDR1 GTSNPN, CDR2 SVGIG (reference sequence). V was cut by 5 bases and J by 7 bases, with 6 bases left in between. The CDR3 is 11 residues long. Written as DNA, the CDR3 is TGTGCCTGGGGTGGAAATTCACCCCTCCACTTT. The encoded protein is CAWGGNSPLHF.

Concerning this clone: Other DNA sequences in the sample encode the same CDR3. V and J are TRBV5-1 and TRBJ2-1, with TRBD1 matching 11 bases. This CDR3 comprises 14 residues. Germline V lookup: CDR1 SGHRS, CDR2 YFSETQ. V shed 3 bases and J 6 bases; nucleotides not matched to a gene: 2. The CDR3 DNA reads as TGCGCCAGCAGCTCCGGGACAGGGGGCAATGAGCAGTTCTTC. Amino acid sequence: CASSSGTGGNEQFF.

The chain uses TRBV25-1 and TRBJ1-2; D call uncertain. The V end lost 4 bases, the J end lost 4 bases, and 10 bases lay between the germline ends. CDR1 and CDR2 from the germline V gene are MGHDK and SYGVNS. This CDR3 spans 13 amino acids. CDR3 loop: CASSAKGSYGYTF. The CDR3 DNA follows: TGTGCCAGCAGTGCCAAAGGGAGCTATGGCTACACCTTC.

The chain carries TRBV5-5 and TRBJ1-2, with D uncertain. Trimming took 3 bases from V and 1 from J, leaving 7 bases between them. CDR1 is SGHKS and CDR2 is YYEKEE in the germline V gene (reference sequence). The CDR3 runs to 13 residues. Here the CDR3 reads CASSSGDNYGYTF. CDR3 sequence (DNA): TGTGCCAGCAGCTCCGGAGATAACTATGGCTACACCTTC.

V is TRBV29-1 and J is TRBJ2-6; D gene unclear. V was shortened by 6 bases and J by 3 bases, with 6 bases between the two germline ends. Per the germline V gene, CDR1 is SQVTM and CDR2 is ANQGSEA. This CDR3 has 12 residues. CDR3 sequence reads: CSVGYGANVLTF. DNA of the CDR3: TGCAGCGTCGGCTATGGGGCCAACGTCCTGACTTTC. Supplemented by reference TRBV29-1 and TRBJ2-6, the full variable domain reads SAVISQKPSRDICQRGTSLTIQCQVDSQVTMMFWYRQQPGQSLTLIATANQGSEATYESGFVIDKFPISRPNLTFSTLTVSNMSPEDSSIYLCSVGYGANVLTFGAGSRLTVL.

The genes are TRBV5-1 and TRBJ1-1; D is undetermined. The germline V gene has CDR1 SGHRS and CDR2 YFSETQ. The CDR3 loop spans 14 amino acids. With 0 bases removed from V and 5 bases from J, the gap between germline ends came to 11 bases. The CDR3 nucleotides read TGCGCCAGCAGCTTGGATCGGTCAAGTACTGAAGCTTTCTTT. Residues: CASSLDRSSTEAFF.

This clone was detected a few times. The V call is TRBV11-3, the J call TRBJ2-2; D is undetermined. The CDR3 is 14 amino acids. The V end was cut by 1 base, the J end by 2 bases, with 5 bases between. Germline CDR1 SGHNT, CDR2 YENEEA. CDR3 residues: CASSLGENTGELFF. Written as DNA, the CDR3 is TGTGCCAGCAGCTTAGGCGAAAACACCGGGGAGCTGTTTTTT.

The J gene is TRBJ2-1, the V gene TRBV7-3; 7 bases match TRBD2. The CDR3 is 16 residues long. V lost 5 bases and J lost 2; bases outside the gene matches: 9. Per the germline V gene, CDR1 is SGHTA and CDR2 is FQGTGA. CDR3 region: CASSPWEGGPYNEQFF. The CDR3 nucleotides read TGTGCCAGCAGCCCATGGGAGGGAGGGCCCTACAATGAGCAGTTCTTC.

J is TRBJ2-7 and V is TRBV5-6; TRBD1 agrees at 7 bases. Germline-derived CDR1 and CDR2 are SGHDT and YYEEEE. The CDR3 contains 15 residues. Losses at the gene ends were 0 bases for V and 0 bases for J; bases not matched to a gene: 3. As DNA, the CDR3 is TGTGCCAGCAGCTTGGGCCGGGACAGCTCCTACGAGCAGTACTTC. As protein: CASSLGRDSSYEQYF.

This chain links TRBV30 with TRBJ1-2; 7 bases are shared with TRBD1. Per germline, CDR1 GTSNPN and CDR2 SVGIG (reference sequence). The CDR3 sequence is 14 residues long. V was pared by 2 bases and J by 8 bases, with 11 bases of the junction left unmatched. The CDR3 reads CAWSTHRGPGGYTF. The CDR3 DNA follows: TGTGCCTGGAGTACCCACAGGGGACCGGGAGGCTACACCTTC.

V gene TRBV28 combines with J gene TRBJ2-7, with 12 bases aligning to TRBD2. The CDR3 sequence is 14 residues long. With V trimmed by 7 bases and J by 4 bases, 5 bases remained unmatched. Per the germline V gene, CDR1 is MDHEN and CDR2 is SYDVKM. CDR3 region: CASTGLAGSYEQYF. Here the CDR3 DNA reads TGTGCCAGCACTGGACTAGCGGGATCTTACGAGCAGTACTTC. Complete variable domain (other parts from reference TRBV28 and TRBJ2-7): DVKVTQSSRYLVKRTGEKVFLECVQDMDHENMFWYRQDPGLGLRLIYFSYDVKMKEKGDIPEGYSVSREKKERFSLILESASTNQTSMYLCASTGLAGSYEQYFGPGTRLTVT.